The 11 T cell receptor beta chains in this list originate from one sample, sequenced in a study of T-cell reconstitution after alpha-beta-depleted transplantation in children. The TCRbeta library incorporated unique molecular identifiers. TCRdb reanalysed the PCR reads using MiXCR and keeps one entry per CDR3 protein. The sample has over 120,000 distinct CDR3 sequences, roughly 8.8% seen once. Sequences were derived from PBMCs, mostly from graft donor cells, sampled 180 days after TCRalphabeta/CD19-depleted stem cell transplant. These receptors were obtained from a female patient aged 2-9 years who had a stem cell transplant for congenital amegakaryocytic thrombocytopenia, so the T cells may come from the graft donor.

This clonotype was detected only a few times. CDR3 residues: CSARVPAGHRNYNEQFF. CDR3 DNA: TGCAGTGCTAGAGTCCCCGCGGGCCACAGAAATTACAATGAGCAGTTCTTC. This sequence joins TRBV20-1 and TRBJ2-1; a weak D match, TRBD2 (5 bases). Germline V gives CDR1 DFQATT, CDR2 SNEGSKA (reference sequence). CDR3 size: 17 residues. Trimming removed 1 base at V and 4 bases at J, with 20 bases between.

This clonotype was picked up many times. V is TRBV14 and J is TRBJ1-6; 7 bases are a match to TRBD1. The CDR3 runs to 13 residues. Germline V CDR1 and CDR2: SGHDN, FVKESK. V lost 1 base and J lost 15; bases outside the gene matches: 6. The CDR3 nucleotides read TGTGCCAGCAGCCAAGTATGGGGACAGAACCTCCACTTT. The encoded protein is CASSQVWGQNLHF.

This clonotype has more than one count but fewer than ten. V and J are TRBV6-5 and TRBJ2-1, with 7 bases lining up with TRBD2. This CDR3 is 16 amino acids long. The V gene end was trimmed by 6 bases and the J gene end by 0 bases; junction bases not matched to a gene: 8. Germline CDR1 reads MNHEY; CDR2 reads SVGAGI. The DNA of the CDR3 is TGTGCCAGCAGGATACGCGGGAGTAGCTCCTACAATGAGCAGTTCTTC. Its protein is CASRIRGSSSYNEQFF.

This clonotype is classed as medium-sized. The rearrangement uses TRBV30 and TRBJ2-1; possible D gene TRBD1, 5 bases. Trimming removed 7 bases from V and 9 bases from J, with 16 bases in between. Germline V gives CDR1 GTSNPN, CDR2 SVGIG (reference sequence). CDR3 size: 12 residues. The CDR3 nucleotides read TGTGCCTCTGACACCTTTCAGGGTGAGCAGTTCTTC. Translating gives CASDTFQGEQFF.

This clonotype was picked up many times. V usage is TRBV7-7 and J usage is TRBJ2-1; weak D call: TRBD2 (6 bases). From germline, CDR1 is SSHAT and CDR2 FNYEAQ (reference sequence). CDR3 length: 14 amino acids. V was pared by 5 bases and J by 8 bases, with 16 bases between. The CDR3 coding sequence is TGTGCCAGCAGCCCGGGGGACCCCCTCCATGAGCAGTTCTTC. Protein sequence: CASSPGDPLHEQFF.

This clonotype was seen ten or more times. The CDR3 region has the DNA TGTGCCAGCAGTTTGGTAGGCGAGCAGTACTTC. This codes for CASSLVGEQYF. This rearrangement joins TRBV12-3 or TRBV12-4 to TRBJ2-7; D uncertain. V lost 3 bases to trimming and J lost 6 bases, with 6 bases between them. The CDR3 length is 11 residues.

This clonotype was counted a few times. CDR3: CSASPRLAGLGLGTDTQYF. For the CDR3, the DNA is TGCAGTGCTAGCCCCCGGCTAGCGGGGCTGGGTTTGGGCACAGATACGCAGTATTTT. The chain uses TRBV20-1 and TRBJ2-3; TRBD2 matches at 9 bases. CDR1 DFQATT and CDR2 SNEGSKA come from the germline V gene (reference sequence). V lost 3 bases to trimming and J lost 1 base; unmatched junction nucleotides: 17. This CDR3 is built from 19 residues.

This clonotype was seen a handful of times. The chain recombines TRBV12-3 or TRBV12-4 with TRBJ1-4; TRBD1 agrees at 12 bases. V trimming: 1 base; J trimming: 2 bases; junction bases outside the gene matches: 14. This CDR3 is 21 amino acids long. CDR3 region: CASSLVPPPGQGASTNEKLFF. In DNA form, the CDR3 reads TGTGCCAGCAGTTTAGTCCCCCCCCCGGGACAGGGGGCTTCGACTAATGAAAAACTGTTTTTT.

In its sample, this clonotype was seen many times. The chain recombines TRBV5-1 with TRBJ2-7; D remains unclear. The CDR3 has 11 residues. The V and J ends lost 2 bases and 7 bases respectively, with 7 bases between them. CDR1 SGHRS and CDR2 YFSETQ come from the germline V gene. The CDR3 bases are TGCGCCAGCAGCTTCCTGGAAGAGCAGTACTTC. Protein: CASSFLEEQYF. The whole variable domain, remainder taken from reference TRBV5-1 and TRBJ2-7, is KAGVTQTPRYLIKTRGQQVTLSCSPISGHRSVSWYQQTPGQGLQFLFEYFSETQRNKGNFPGRFSGRQFSNSRSEMNVSTLELGDSALYLCASSFLEEQYFGPGTRLTVT.

This clonotype was counted once. This may stem from a read error, because a much larger clone lies one nucleotide away. Here the CDR3 omits its conserved ending phenylalanine or tryptophan, so a read error is the likely source. CDR3 in DNA: TGTGCCAGCAGGAGGACAGGAGGCTACGAGCAGTACTCC. Translation: CASRRTGGYEQYS. J is TRBJ2-7 and V is TRBV7-9, with TRBD1 identical over 7 bases. Germline V gives CDR1 SEHNR, CDR2 FQNEAQ (reference sequence). The CDR3 spans 13 residues. V dropped 6 bases and J dropped 3; count of bases not matched to a gene: 5.

This chain uses TRBV30 with TRBJ2-7, with D unclear. V lost 3 bases and J 6 bases, leaving 12 bases between the germline ends. CDR1 and CDR2 (germline): GTSNPN, SVGIG (reference sequence). The CDR3 consists of 12 residues. For the CDR3, the DNA is TGTGCCTGGAGCCGGACCGCTGGCGAGCAGTACTTC. This codes for CAWSRTAGEQYF. The full variable domain, with the rest looked up from reference TRBV30 and TRBJ2-7, is SQTIHQWPATLVQPVGSPLSLECTVEGTSNPNLYWYRQAAGRGLQLLFYSVGIGQISSEVPQNLSASRPQDRQFILSSKKLLLSDSGFYLCAWSRTAGEQYFGPGTRLTVT.